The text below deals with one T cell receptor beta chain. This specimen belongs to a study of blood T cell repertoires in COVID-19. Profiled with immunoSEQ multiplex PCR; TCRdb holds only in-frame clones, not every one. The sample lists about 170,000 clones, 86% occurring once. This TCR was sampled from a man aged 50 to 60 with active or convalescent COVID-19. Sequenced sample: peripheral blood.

CDR3 in DNA: TGTGCCAGTAGTCGGGCCAGGGGAGGGACTGAAGCTTTCTTT. Its translation: CASSRARGGTEAFF. The chain is built from TRBV19 and TRBJ1-1; D is possibly TRBD1 (6 bases). Germline values: CDR1 LNHDA, CDR2 SQIVND (reference sequence). The V end was cut by 5 bases, the J end by 5 bases, with 15 bases between. The CDR3 has 14 amino acids.